This entry concerns a single T cell receptor (beta chain). This sample was included in a study of blood T cell repertoires in COVID-19. Whole-study context: COVID-19 samples collected from the United States, Italy and Spain covered acute and convalescent phases. PBMCs, B-cell-depleted T cells, or T cells were the source of the cDNA or gDNA that made up the material.

Under the authors' procedure: Nucleated cell counts were estimated from reference gene primer amplification. The repertoire was sequenced with immunoSEQ multiplex PCR; TCRdb's copy has only in-frame clones and lacks some. That table gives V, J and clone size, and the DNA gave D and trimming. Altogether 68,000 or so clones are present, 79% being singletons, with the ten largest covering about 10%. Germline CDR1 reads SGHVS; CDR2 reads FQNEAQ. The V end was cut by 0 bases, the J end by 6 bases, with 12 bases between. The CDR3 is made up of 15 amino acids. This clonotype originated in a woman between 50 and 59 years old with acute or convalescent COVID-19. The rearrangement links TRBV7-8 to TRBJ2-1, with D hard to call. Sample: peripheral blood. The CDR3 DNA sequence: TGTGCCAGCAGCTTAGCCGCAGGTGTCAGCAATGAGCAGTTCTTC. Its translation: CASSLAAGVSNEQFF.